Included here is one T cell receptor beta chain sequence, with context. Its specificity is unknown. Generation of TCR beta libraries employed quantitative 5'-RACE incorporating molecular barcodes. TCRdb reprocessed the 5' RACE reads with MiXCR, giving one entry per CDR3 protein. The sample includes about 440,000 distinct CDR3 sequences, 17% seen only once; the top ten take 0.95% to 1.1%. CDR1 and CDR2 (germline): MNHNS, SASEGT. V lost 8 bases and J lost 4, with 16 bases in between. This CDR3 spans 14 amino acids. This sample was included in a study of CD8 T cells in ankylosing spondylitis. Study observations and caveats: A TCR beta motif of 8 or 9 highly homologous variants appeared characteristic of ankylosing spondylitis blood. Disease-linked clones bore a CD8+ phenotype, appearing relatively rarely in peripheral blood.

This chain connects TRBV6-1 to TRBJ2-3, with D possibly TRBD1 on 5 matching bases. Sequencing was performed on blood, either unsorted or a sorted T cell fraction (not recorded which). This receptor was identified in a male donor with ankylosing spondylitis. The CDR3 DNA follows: TGTGCCAGCGGGGCCTCCGGAGATGCAGATACGCAGTATTTT. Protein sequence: CASGASGDADTQYF.